The 23 T cell receptor beta chains reported below all come from one sample, sequenced in a study of CD8+ T cells in alopecia areata. Treatment specified: oral pan-JAK inhibitor, 5-10 mg twice daily. Sequencing used cDNA as its template, made by extracting RNA and reverse transcribing it. This table comes from immunoSEQ multiplex PCR, and its TCRdb copy is limited to in-frame clones, with some not included. The sample shows about 190,000 clones, 60% to 70% of them seen only once. This sample comprised CD4+ T cells sorted from blood, obtained at week 4, from a patient treated with tofacitinib. The receptors derive from a human donor with alopecia areata.

The V call is TRBV9, the J call TRBJ2-2; D is perhaps TRBD2 (5 bases). The V end lost 0 bases, the J end lost 2 bases, and 5 bases lay between the germline ends. CDR1 and CDR2 from the germline V gene are SGDLS and YYNGEE. The CDR3 loop spans 14 amino acids. The CDR3 loop reads CASSVAGNTGELFF. The CDR3 bases are TGTGCCAGCAGCGTAGCGGGAAACACCGGGGAGCTGTTTTTT.

This rearrangement joins TRBV9 to TRBJ2-1; D not certain. V was trimmed by 0 bases and J by 6 bases, leaving 16 bases between them. This CDR3 has 16 amino acids. The germline gives CDR1 SGDLS, CDR2 YYNGEE. For the CDR3, the DNA is TGTGCCAGCAGCGTAGGCGGTAGAAGTGCCTTCAATGAGCAGTTCTTC. This sequence encodes CASSVGGRSAFNEQFF.

The rearrangement uses TRBV27 and TRBJ2-5; unclear D gene. The germline gives CDR1 MNHEY, CDR2 SMNVEV (reference sequence). The CDR3 runs to 13 residues. V was trimmed by 6 bases and J by 4 bases, leaving 12 bases between them. This CDR3 is CASSGRPGETQYF. CDR3 DNA sequence: TGTGCCAGCAGCGGGCGGCCAGGAGAGACCCAGTACTTC.

The chain employs TRBV5-1 and TRBJ2-5; D call uncertain. This CDR3 is built from 14 residues. V lost 1 base and J 5 bases, leaving 12 bases between the germline ends. Germline CDR1 and CDR2: SGHRS and YFSETQ. The CDR3 DNA reads as TGCGCCAGCAGCTTGTATGGGTCGGCGGAGACCCAGTACTTC. It specifies CASSLYGSAETQYF.

This clone was seen a few times. The gene calls are TRBV2 and TRBJ2-3; D unclear. V lost 4 bases, J lost 4 bases, and 6 bases lay in between. The CDR3 extends over 12 amino acids. Germline V gene data show CDR1 as SNHLY and CDR2 as FYNNEI. CDR3 residues: CASSGSSDTQYF. DNA of the CDR3: TGTGCCAGCAGTGGTAGCTCAGATACGCAGTATTTT.

The sample holds a few counts of this clone. The chain joins TRBV30 to TRBJ2-5; 8 bases align to TRBD1. From germline, CDR1 is GTSNPN and CDR2 SVGIG (reference sequence). This CDR3 has 17 residues. V shed 1 base and J 4 bases; nucleotides not matched to a gene: 14. The CDR3 DNA is TGTGCCTGGAGTGCAACGACCGGGACAGGAGTAGGAGAGACCCAGTACTTC. Translation gives CAWSATTGTGVGETQYF.

This chain joins TRBV4-1 and TRBJ1-2, with a tentative D call TRBD1 (5 bases). The CDR3 has 13 residues. V shed 3 bases and J shed 4 bases, with 9 bases lying between them. Germline loops: CDR1 MGHRA, CDR2 YSYEKL. The CDR3 nucleotides are TGCGCCAGCAGCCACGAGACAGTCTATGGCTACACCTTC. Encoded protein: CASSHETVYGYTF.

The CDR3 here is CASSLDWSNVLTF. The CDR3 DNA reads as TGTGCCAGCAGCTTAGACTGGTCCAACGTCCTGACTTTC. The genes are TRBV7-9 and TRBJ2-6, with no clear D. Germline CDR1 is SEHNR and CDR2 is FQNEAQ (reference sequence). The CDR3 spans 13 residues. V was clipped by 1 base and J by 8 bases, with 6 bases between them.

This clone has a single count. This chain connects TRBV27 to TRBJ2-7, with D possibly TRBD2 on 5 matching bases. The V end lost 10 bases, the J end lost 6 bases, and 28 bases lay between the germline ends. The CDR3 sequence is 16 residues long. CDR1 MNHEY and CDR2 SMNVEV come from the germline V gene (reference sequence). This CDR3 reads CAINRRGRIPLSEQYF. Here the CDR3 DNA reads TGTGCCATCAACCGAAGAGGGCGCATTCCTCTTAGCGAGCAGTACTTC.

The V gene is TRBV2, the J gene TRBJ2-5; 13 bases map to TRBD2. The CDR3 loop spans 16 amino acids. Losses at the gene ends were 5 bases for V and 7 bases for J; bases not matched to a gene: 10. Germline assignment: CDR1 SNHLY and CDR2 FYNNEI. CDR3: CASSRGLAGVLGTQYF. The CDR3 coding sequence is TGTGCCAGCAGTCGCGGACTAGCGGGAGTATTGGGGACCCAGTACTTC.

The chain has TRBV6-5 and TRBJ1-1; the D is unclear. Trimming cost V 6 bases and J 3 bases, with 8 bases left between them. Per germline, CDR1 MNHEY and CDR2 SVGAGI. The CDR3 runs 12 residues. In DNA, the CDR3 is TGTGCCAGCAGAACCAGAGACACTGAAGCTTTCTTT. Amino acid sequence: CASRTRDTEAFF.

The J gene is TRBJ2-3, the V gene TRBV13; D is ambiguous. V lost 2 bases, J lost 3 bases, and 18 bases lay in between. The germline V gene encodes CDR1 PRHDT and CDR2 FYEKMQ (reference sequence). This CDR3 spans 17 amino acids. The CDR3 reads CASSLKDERQLTDTQYF. The CDR3 nucleotides are TGTGCCAGCAGCTTAAAGGATGAGCGCCAGTTGACAGATACGCAGTATTTT.

This chain connects TRBV7-2 to TRBJ1-2; TRBD1 might be the D (6 bases). The CDR3 is made up of 17 amino acids. CDR1 and CDR2 (germline): SGHTA, FQGNSA. The germline V and J ends were trimmed by 5 bases and 4 bases, with 23 bases remaining between them. The DNA for the CDR3 is TGTGCCAGCAGCAAACGGTCGGCGGGACAAGGTGGCTATGGCTACACCTTC. It translates to CASSKRSAGQGGYGYTF.

The count of this clone is one. The chain's CDR3 is CASNYRGPGTQYF. CDR3 nucleotides: TGTGCCAGCAACTACCGGGGCCCTGGGACCCAGTACTTC. This rearrangement joins TRBV6-6 to TRBJ2-5; D is tentatively TRBD1 or TRBD2 (5 bases each). This CDR3 region has 13 residues. The germline V gene encodes CDR1 MNHNY and CDR2 SVGAGI (reference sequence). The V end was cut by 7 bases, the J end by 7 bases, with 16 bases between.

Only a few counts were recorded for this clone. The V call is TRBV6-6, the J call TRBJ2-7; 8 bases map to TRBD1. Losses at the gene ends were 7 bases for V and 2 bases for J; bases not matched to a gene: 4. The CDR3 consists of 13 residues. Looked up from germline, CDR1 is MNHNY and CDR2 is SVGAGI (reference sequence). CDR3 amino acids: CASTDRVAYEQYF. CDR3 DNA: TGTGCCAGCACGGACAGGGTTGCCTACGAGCAGTACTTC.

The V gene is TRBV27, the J gene TRBJ2-7, with D perhaps being TRBD1 or TRBD2 (6 bases each). The CDR3 contains 15 residues. Germline CDR1 MNHEY, CDR2 SMNVEV (reference sequence). V dropped 5 bases and J dropped 3 bases, with 17 bases sitting between them. The CDR3 reads CASSRQAGTNYEQYF. The DNA for the CDR3 is TGTGCCAGCAGTCGCCAGGCGGGGACAAACTACGAGCAGTACTTC.

This clone was found a few times. The gene calls are TRBV29-1 and TRBJ2-2; D is unclear. V was shortened by 5 bases and J by 1 base, with 8 bases between the two germline ends. CDR3 length equals 13 residues. CDR1 is SQVTM and CDR2 is ANQGSEA in the germline V gene. CDR3 DNA sequence: TGCAGCGTTTGGTTTCAGAACACCGGGGAGCTGTTTTTT. Protein product: CSVWFQNTGELFF.

The V call is TRBV4-2, the J call TRBJ1-2; D call uncertain. CDR3 size: 14 residues. Germline CDR1 is LGHNA and CDR2 is YNFKEQ. V lost 1 base, J lost 6 bases, and 12 bases lay in between. The CDR3 region is CASSQGRRTDGYTF. CDR3 bases: TGTGCCAGCAGCCAAGGACGACGGACTGATGGCTACACCTTC.

The rearrangement joins TRBV29-1 to TRBJ2-7; no firm D call. CDR3 length: 13 amino acids. V was shortened by 4 bases and J by 5 bases, with 15 bases between the two germline ends. From germline, CDR1 is SQVTM and CDR2 ANQGSEA. Here the CDR3 DNA reads TGCAGCGTTGGGGGTGGGCGACCGCACGAGCAGTACTTC. The encoded protein is CSVGGGRPHEQYF.

In this sample, this clone turned up a few times. This sequence joins TRBV5-1 and TRBJ1-2, with TRBD1 identical over 12 bases. This CDR3 comprises 16 residues. V gave up 4 bases and J gave up 8 bases; unmatched junction bases: 12. The germline V gene has CDR1 SGHRS and CDR2 YFSETQ. The CDR3 loop is CASSIQPGQGAGGYTF. The CDR3 DNA follows: TGCGCCAGCAGCATACAGCCGGGACAGGGGGCGGGCGGCTACACCTTC.

This clone was observed a single time. This rearrangement joins TRBV5-1 to TRBJ2-7; D is possibly TRBD2 (5 bases). This CDR3 contains 13 residues. Germline CDR1 is SGHRS and CDR2 is YFSETQ. V lost 1 base and J lost 4, with 9 bases in between. CDR3 sequence (DNA): TGCGCCAGCAGCTTGCGGGGTGGTTACGAGCAGTACTTC. This codes for CASSLRGGYEQYF.

The chain has TRBV30 and TRBJ2-2; D is unclear. CDR3 size: 12 residues. V lost 8 bases and J lost 2, with 9 bases in between. Germline V gene data show CDR1 as GTSNPN and CDR2 as SVGIG (reference sequence). The CDR3 loop is CAPIENTGELFF. The CDR3 region has the DNA TGTGCCCCGATAGAAAACACCGGGGAGCTGTTTTTT.

The chain has TRBV29-1 and TRBJ1-1; 12 nucleotides align to TRBD1. From germline, CDR1 is SQVTM and CDR2 ANQGSEA. The CDR3 runs to 17 residues. Trimming cost V 3 bases and J 7 bases; bases outside gene matches: 15. CDR3 DNA sequence: TGCAGCGTTGACGGGATGGGGACAGGGGGCCTGAAAGGTGAAGCTTTCTTT. Encoded protein: CSVDGMGTGGLKGEAFF.